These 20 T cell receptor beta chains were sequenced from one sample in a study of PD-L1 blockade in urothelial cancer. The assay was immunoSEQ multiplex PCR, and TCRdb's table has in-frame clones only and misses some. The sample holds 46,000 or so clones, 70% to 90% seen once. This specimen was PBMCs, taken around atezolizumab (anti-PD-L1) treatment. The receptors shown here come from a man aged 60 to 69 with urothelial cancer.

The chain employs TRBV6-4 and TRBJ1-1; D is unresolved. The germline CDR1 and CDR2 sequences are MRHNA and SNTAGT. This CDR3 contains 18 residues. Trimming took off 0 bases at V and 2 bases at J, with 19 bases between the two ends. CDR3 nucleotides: TGTGCCAGCAGTGACTCGATGGAGGCCGCTAAGCTAAACACTGAAGCTTTCTTT. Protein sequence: CASSDSMEAAKLNTEAFF.

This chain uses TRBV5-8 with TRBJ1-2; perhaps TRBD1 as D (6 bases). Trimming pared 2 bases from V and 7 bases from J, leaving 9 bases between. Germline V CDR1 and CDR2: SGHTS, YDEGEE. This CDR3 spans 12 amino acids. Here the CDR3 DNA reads TGTGCCAGCAGCTTTAGGGGGACTGGCTACACCTTC. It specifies CASSFRGTGYTF.

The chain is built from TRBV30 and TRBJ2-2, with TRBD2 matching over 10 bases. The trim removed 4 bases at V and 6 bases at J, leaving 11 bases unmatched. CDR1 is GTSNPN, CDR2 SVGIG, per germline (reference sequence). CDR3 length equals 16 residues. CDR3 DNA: TGTGCCTGGAAGAGCGGGGGGGCCTGGTCTCCCGGGGAGCTGTTTTTT. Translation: CAWKSGGAWSPGELFF.

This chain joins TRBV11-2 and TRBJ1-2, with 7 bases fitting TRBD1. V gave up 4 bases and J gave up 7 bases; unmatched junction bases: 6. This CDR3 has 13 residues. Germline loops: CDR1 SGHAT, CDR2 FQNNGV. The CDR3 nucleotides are TGTGCCAGCAGCTCAACAGGGGTGGGTGGCTACACCTTC. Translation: CASSSTGVGGYTF.

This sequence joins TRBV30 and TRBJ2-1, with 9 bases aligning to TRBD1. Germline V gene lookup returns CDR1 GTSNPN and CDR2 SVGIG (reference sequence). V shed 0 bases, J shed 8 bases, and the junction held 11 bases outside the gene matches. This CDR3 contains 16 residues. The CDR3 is CAWSVGGQGFIDEQFF. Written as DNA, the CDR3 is TGTGCCTGGAGTGTCGGGGGACAGGGTTTCATCGATGAGCAGTTCTTC. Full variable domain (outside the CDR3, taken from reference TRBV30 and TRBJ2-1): SQTIHQWPATLVQPVGSPLSLECTVEGTSNPNLYWYRQAAGRGLQLLFYSVGIGQISSEVPQNLSASRPQDRQFILSSKKLLLSDSGFYLCAWSVGGQGFIDEQFFGPGTRLTVL.

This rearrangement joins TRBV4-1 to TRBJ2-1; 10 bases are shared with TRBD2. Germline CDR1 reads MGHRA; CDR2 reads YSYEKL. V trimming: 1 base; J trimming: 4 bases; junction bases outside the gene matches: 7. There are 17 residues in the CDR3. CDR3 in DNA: TGCGCCAGCAGCCAAGGAAGGGCTAGCGGGGGATACAATGAGCAGTTCTTC. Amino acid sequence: CASSQGRASGGYNEQFF.

Written as DNA, the CDR3 is TGTGCCAGCAGGCCGGGACAAATGAACACTGAAGCTTTCTTT. As protein: CASRPGQMNTEAFF. J is TRBJ1-1 and V is TRBV6-5, with a weak D call TRBD1 (6 bases). The CDR3 loop spans 14 amino acids. V was cut by 6 bases and J by 0 bases, with 11 bases left in between. CDR1 is MNHEY and CDR2 is SVGAGI in the germline V gene.

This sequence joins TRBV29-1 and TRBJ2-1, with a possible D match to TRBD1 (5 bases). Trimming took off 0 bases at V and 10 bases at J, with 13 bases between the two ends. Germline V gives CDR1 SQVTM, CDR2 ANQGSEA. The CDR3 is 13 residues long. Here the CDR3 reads CSVEEAGLGEQFF. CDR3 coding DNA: TGCAGCGTTGAAGAGGCAGGGCTTGGCGAGCAGTTCTTC.

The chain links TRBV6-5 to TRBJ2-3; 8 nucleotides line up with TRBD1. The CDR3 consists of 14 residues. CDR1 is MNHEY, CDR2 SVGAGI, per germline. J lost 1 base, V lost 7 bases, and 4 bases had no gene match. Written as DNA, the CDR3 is TGTGCCAGCAAGGGGACAGGAGGCACAGATACGCAGTATTTT. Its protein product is CASKGTGGTDTQYF.

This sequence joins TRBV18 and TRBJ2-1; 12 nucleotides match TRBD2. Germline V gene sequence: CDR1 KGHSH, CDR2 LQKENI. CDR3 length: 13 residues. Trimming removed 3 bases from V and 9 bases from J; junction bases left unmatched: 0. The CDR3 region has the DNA TGTGCCAGCTCACCGACTAGCGGGGGTGAGCAGTTCTTC. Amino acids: CASSPTSGGEQFF.

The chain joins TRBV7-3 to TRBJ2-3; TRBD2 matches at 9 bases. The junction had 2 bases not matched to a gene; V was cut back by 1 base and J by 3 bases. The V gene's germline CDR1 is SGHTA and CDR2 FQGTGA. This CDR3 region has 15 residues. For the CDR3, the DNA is TGTGCCAGCAGCTTAAGCGGGGGGGCTACAGATACGCAGTATTTT. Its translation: CASSLSGGATDTQYF.

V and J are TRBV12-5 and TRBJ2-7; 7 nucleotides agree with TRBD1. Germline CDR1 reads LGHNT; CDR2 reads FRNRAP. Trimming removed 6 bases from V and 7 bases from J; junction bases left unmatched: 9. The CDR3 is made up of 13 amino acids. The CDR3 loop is CASGYGTALEQYF. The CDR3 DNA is TGTGCTAGTGGCTACGGGACAGCCTTAGAGCAGTACTTC.

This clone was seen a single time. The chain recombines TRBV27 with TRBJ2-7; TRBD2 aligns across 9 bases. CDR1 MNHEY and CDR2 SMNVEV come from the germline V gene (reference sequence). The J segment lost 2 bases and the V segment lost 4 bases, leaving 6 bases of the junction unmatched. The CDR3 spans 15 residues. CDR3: CASSSTSGFPYEQYF. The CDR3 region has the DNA TGTGCCAGCAGTTCAACTAGCGGGTTCCCCTACGAGCAGTACTTC.

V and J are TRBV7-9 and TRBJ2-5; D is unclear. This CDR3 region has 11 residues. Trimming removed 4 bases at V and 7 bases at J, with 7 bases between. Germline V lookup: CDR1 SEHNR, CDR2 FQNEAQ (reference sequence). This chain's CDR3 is CASSSQWTQYF. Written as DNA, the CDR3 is TGTGCCAGCAGCTCCCAGTGGACCCAGTACTTC.

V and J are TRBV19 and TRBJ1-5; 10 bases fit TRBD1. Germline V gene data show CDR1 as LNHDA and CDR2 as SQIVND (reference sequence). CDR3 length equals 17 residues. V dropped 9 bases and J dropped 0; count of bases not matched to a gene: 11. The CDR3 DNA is TGTGCCAGCCTCGGGACAGGGGCCCAGCATAGCAATCAGCCCCAGCATTTT. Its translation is CASLGTGAQHSNQPQHF.

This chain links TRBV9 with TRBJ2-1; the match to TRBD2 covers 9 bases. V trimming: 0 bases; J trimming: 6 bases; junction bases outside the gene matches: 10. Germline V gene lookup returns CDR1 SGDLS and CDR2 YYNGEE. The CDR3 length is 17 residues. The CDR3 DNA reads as TGTGCCAGCAGCGTAGATGGCGGGGGGGCCCTCCGCAATGAGCAGTTCTTC. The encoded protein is CASSVDGGGALRNEQFF.

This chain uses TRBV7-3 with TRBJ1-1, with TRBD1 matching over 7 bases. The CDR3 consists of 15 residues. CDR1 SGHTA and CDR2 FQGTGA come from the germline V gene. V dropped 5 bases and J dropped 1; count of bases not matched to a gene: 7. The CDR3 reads CASSVPGQKNTEAFF. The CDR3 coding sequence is TGTGCCAGCAGCGTACCGGGACAGAAGAACACTGAAGCTTTCTTT.

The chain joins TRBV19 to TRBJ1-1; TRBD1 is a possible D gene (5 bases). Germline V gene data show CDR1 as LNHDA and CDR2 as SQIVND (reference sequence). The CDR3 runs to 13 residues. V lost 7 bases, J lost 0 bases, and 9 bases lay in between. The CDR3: CASTGGLNTEAFF. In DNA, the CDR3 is TGTGCCAGTACCGGGGGATTGAACACTGAAGCTTTCTTT.

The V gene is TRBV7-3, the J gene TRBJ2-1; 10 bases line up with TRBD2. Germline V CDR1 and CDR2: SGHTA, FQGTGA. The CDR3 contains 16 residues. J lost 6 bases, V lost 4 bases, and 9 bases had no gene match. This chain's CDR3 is CASSYQISGGPNEQFF. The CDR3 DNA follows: TGTGCCAGCAGCTACCAGATTAGCGGGGGGCCCAATGAGCAGTTCTTC.

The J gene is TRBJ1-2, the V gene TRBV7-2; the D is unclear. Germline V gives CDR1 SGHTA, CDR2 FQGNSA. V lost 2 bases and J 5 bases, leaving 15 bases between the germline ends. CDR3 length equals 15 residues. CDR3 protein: CASSLPGRGRYGYTF. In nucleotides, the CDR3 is TGTGCCAGCAGCTTACCCGGGAGAGGGAGGTATGGCTACACCTTC.